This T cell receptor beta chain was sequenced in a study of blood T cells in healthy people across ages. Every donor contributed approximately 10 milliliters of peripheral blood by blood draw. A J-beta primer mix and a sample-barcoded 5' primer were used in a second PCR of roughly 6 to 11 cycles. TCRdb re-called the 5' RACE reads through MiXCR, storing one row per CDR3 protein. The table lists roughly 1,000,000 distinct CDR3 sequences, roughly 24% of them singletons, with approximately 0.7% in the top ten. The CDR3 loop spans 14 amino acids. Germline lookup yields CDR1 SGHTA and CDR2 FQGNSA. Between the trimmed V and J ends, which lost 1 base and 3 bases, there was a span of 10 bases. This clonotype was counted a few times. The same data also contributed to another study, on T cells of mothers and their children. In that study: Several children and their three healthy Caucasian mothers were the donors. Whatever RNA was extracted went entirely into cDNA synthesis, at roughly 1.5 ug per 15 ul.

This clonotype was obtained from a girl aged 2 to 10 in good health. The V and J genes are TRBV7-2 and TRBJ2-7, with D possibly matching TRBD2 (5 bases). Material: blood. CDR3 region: CASSLGVLVYEQYF. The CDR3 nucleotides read TGTGCCAGCAGCTTAGGGGTACTAGTCTACGAGCAGTACTTC.